This T cell receptor (beta chain) was recorded in a study of blood T cell repertoires in COVID-19. As for the study in general: There were acute and convalescent COVID-19 samples, and they came from the United States, Italy and Spain. The cDNA or gDNA used as material had been derived from T cells, B-cell-depleted T cells, or PBMCs.

In the authors' methods: It was from reference gene primer amplification that nucleated cell counts were estimated. Sequencing used immunoSEQ multiplex PCR; TCRdb keeps in-frame clones, though not all of them. That table supplies the V and J calls and clone size; D and trimming were determined from the DNA. The sample has roughly 120,000 clones, around 64% seen once. Relative to its sample, this clone is medium-sized. The V gene's germline CDR1 is GTSNPN and CDR2 SVGIG (reference sequence). Unmatched junction bases numbered 9, after V lost 2 bases and J lost 1 base. The CDR3 length is 16 residues. The sequence came from a human donor with acute or convalescent COVID-19. The donor label of this sample is uncertain. Sequencing used peripheral blood. The rearrangement links TRBV30 to TRBJ1-1; 8 positions match TRBD1. The CDR3 region has the DNA TGTGCCTGGAGTCTGAAGGGACAGGCGGGGAACACTGAAGCTTTCTTT. Translating gives CAWSLKGQAGNTEAFF. Full variable domain (outside the CDR3, taken from reference TRBV30 and TRBJ1-1): SQTIHQWPATLVQPVGSPLSLECTVEGTSNPNLYWYRQAAGRGLQLLFYSVGIGQISSEVPQNLSASRPQDRQFILSSKKLLLSDSGFYLCAWSLKGQAGNTEAFFGQGTRLTVV.